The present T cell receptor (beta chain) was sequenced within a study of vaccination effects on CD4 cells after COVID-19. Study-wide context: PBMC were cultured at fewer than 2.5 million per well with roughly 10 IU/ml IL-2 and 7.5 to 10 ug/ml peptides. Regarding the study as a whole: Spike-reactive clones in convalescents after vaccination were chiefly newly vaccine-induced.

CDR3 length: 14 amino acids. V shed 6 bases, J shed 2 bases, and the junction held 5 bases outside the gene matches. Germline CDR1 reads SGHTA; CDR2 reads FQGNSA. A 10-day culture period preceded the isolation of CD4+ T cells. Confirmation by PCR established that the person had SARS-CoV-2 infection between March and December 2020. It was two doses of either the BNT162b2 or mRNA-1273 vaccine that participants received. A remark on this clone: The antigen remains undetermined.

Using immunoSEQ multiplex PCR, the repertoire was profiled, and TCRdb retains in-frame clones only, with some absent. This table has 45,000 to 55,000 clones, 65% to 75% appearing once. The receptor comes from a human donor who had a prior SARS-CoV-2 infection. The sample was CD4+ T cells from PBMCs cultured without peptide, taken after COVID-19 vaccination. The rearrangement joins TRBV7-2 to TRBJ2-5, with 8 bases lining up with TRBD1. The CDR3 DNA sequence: TGTGCCAGCAGTCAACAGGGGGGTCAAGAGACCCAGTACTTC. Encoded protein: CASSQQGGQETQYF.